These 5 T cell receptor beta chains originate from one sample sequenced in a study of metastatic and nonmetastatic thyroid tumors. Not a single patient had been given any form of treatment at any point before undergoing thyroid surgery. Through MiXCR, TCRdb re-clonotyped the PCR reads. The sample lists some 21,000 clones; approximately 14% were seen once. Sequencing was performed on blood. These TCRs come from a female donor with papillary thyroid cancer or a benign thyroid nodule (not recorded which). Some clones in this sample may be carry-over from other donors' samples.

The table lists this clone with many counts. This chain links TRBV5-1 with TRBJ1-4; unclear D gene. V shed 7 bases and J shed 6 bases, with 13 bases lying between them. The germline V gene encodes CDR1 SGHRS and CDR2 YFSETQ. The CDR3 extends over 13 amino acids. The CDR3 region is CASSGPGDEKLFF. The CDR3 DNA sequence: TGCGCCAGCTCCGGGCCCGGCGATGAAAAACTGTTTTTT.

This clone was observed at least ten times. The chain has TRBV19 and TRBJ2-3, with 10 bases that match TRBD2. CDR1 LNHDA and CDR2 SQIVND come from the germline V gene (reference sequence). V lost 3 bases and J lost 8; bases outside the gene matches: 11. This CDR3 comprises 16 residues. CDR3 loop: CASSIQTSGSLATQYF. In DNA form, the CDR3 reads TGTGCCAGTAGTATTCAGACTAGCGGGTCTTTAGCTACGCAGTATTTT.

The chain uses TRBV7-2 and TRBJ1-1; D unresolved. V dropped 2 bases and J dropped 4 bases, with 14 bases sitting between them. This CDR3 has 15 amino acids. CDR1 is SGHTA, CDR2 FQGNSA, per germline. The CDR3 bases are TGTGCCAGCAGCTTATCGGGGAGGCTAGTCACTGAAGCTTTCTTT. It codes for CASSLSGRLVTEAFF.

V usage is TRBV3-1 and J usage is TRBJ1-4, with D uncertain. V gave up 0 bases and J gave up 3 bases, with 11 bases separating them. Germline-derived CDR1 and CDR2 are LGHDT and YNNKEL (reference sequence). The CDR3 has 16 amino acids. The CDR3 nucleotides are TGTGCCAGCAGCCAAGATATCGGGGTATCTAATGAAAAACTGTTTTTT. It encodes CASSQDIGVSNEKLFF.

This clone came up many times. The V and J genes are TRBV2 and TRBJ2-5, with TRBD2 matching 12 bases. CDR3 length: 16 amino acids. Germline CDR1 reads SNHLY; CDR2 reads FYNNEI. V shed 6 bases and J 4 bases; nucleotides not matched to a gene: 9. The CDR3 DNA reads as TGTGCCAGCAGAGACTTACCGGGACTAGCGGGAGAGACCCAGTACTTC. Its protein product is CASRDLPGLAGETQYF. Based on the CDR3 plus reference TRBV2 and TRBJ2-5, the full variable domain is EPEVTQTPSHQVTQMGQEVILRCVPISNHLYFYWYRQILGQKVEFLVSFYNNEISEKSEIFDDQFSVERPDGSNFTLKIRSTKLEDSAMYFCASRDLPGLAGETQYFGPGTRLLVL.